This entry lists 21 T cell receptor beta chains sequenced from one sample in a study of cytomegalovirus exposure and HLA in healthy donors (dated by TCRdb to about 2017). Preparation of the library involved the immunoSEQ multiplex PCR assay. For the multiplex PCR, a mixture combining 60 forward primers for TCR Vbeta segments and 13 reverse primers for TCR Jbeta segments was used. The clones in this table, taken by TCRdb from immuneACCESS, are in-frame only. Not every clone is retained; where verified, under half of the shortfall comes from an unresolved V gene, and the cause of the rest is unknown. Here the sample has about 130,000 clones; approximately 85% occur a single time. The top ten clones comprise approximately 6.7% of the sample. Material: PBMCs. These receptors came from a woman in her twenties or thirties in good health and CMV-seropositive.

The genes are TRBV5-6 and TRBJ1-4; D is ambiguous. Trimming left V 4 bases short and J 8 bases short, with 18 bases between. CDR3 length: 15 residues. The V gene's germline CDR1 is SGHDT and CDR2 YYEEEE. The CDR3: CASSLRTGSGEKLFF. For the CDR3, the DNA is TGTGCCAGCAGCCTTAGGACCGGGAGTGGAGAAAAACTGTTTTTT.

This clone came up a few times. The chain combines TRBV9 with TRBJ2-7; 10 bases map to TRBD2. Germline V CDR1 and CDR2: SGDLS, YYNGEE. CDR3 length: 15 amino acids. The V segment lost 5 bases and the J segment 1 base; nucleotides outside the gene matches: 6. The CDR3 loop is CASSLGLAWSYEQYF. For the CDR3, the DNA is TGTGCCAGCAGTCTGGGACTAGCGTGGTCCTACGAGCAGTACTTC.

This clone turned up a few times. V and J are TRBV4-2 and TRBJ2-5; 8 nucleotides agree with TRBD1. The germline V gene encodes CDR1 LGHNA and CDR2 YNFKEQ. V dropped 1 base and J dropped 0; count of bases not matched to a gene: 13. The CDR3 totals 19 residues. In DNA, the CDR3 is TGTGCCAGCAGCCAAGGGGTTTCCCAGGGGGCGCCTGACCAAGAGACCCAGTACTTC. The encoded protein is CASSQGVSQGAPDQETQYF.

The gene calls are TRBV28 and TRBJ1-2; a possible D gene is TRBD1 (5 bases). The germline V gene has CDR1 MDHEN and CDR2 SYDVKM. The CDR3 spans 15 residues. V lost 6 bases and J lost 5, with 19 bases in between. CDR3 bases: TGTGCCAGCAGATCCCCTGTAGGGGCTCCTTATGGCTACACCTTC. This gives the protein CASRSPVGAPYGYTF.

The genes are TRBV10-2 and TRBJ2-1; TRBD1 matches 8 bases. The length of the CDR3 is 14 residues. Germline-derived CDR1 and CDR2 are WSHSY and SAAADI. V was pared by 6 bases and J by 3 bases, with 4 bases of the junction left unmatched. DNA of the CDR3: TGCGCCAGCAGGGAGGGACAGGTCTACAATGAGCAGTTCTTC. Residues: CASREGQVYNEQFF.

This chain connects TRBV6-1 to TRBJ2-1; 12 nucleotides align to TRBD2. V gave up 9 bases and J gave up 9 bases; unmatched junction bases: 6. The germline V gene encodes CDR1 MNHNS and CDR2 SASEGT. The length of the CDR3 is 13 residues. CDR3 nucleotides: TGTGCCAGTCTAGCGGGGGGGCCTTTTGAGCAGTTCTTC. Translated: CASLAGGPFEQFF.

The chain links TRBV30 to TRBJ1-1; maybe TRBD1 (5 bases). The CDR3 sequence is 12 residues long. Deletions cut 5 bases from V and 2 bases from J, with 9 bases between. CDR1 and CDR2 from the germline V gene are GTSNPN and SVGIG (reference sequence). CDR3 coding DNA: TGTGCCTGGGGACACCTTAACACTGAAGCTTTCTTT. It codes for CAWGHLNTEAFF.

V is TRBV5-6 and J is TRBJ2-7; TRBD2 aligns across 10 bases. CDR3 length: 14 residues. CDR1 and CDR2 (germline): SGHDT, YYEEEE. V lost 4 bases to trimming and J lost 3 bases; unmatched junction nucleotides: 4. This CDR3 reads CASSPGTSDYEQYF. CDR3 sequence (DNA): TGTGCCAGCAGCCCTGGGACTAGCGACTACGAGCAGTACTTC.

The chain couples TRBV10-2 to TRBJ1-3, with a possible D match to TRBD1 (6 bases). Germline V gene lookup returns CDR1 WSHSY and CDR2 SAAADI. The CDR3 consists of 14 residues. The ends were cut back, 3 bases at V and 5 bases at J, with 11 bases in the middle. CDR3 DNA sequence: TGCGCCAGCAGTGAAGGGACAAGGCGAAACACCATATATTTT. Its protein product is CASSEGTRRNTIYF.

The V and J genes are TRBV28 and TRBJ2-3; D is ambiguous. The ends were cut back, 3 bases at V and 3 bases at J, with 7 bases in the middle. CDR3 length equals 13 residues. CDR1 and CDR2 (germline): MDHEN, SYDVKM. As DNA, the CDR3 is TGTGCCAGCAGTTTCGCTAGTACAGATACGCAGTATTTT. This sequence encodes CASSFASTDTQYF.

In its sample, this clone was seen a few times. This sequence joins TRBV6-5 and TRBJ1-1; D is possibly TRBD1 (5 bases). Germline assignment: CDR1 MNHEY and CDR2 SVGAGI. This CDR3 region has 14 residues. V dropped 8 bases and J dropped 2 bases, with 15 bases sitting between them. The CDR3, as DNA: TGTGCCAGCTGGAGGGGCAGGGCAAACACTGAAGCTTTCTTT. Amino acids: CASWRGRANTEAFF.

The rearrangement uses TRBV9 and TRBJ2-7; 9 bases line up with TRBD1. The V and J ends lost 0 bases and 5 bases, in that order; junction bases with no gene match: 6. The germline V gene encodes CDR1 SGDLS and CDR2 YYNGEE. CDR3 size: 15 residues. The CDR3 loop reads CASSVAGQGWDEQYF. The DNA of the CDR3 is TGTGCCAGCAGCGTAGCGGGACAGGGCTGGGACGAGCAGTACTTC.

This chain links TRBV6-5 with TRBJ2-2; 7 bases are a match to TRBD1. J gave up 6 bases and V 6 bases, and 10 bases lay outside the gene matches. The CDR3 runs 15 residues. The germline V gene has CDR1 MNHEY and CDR2 SVGAGI. The CDR3 loop is CASSPGLGGAGELFF. As DNA, the CDR3 is TGTGCCAGCAGCCCAGGGTTAGGGGGCGCCGGGGAGCTGTTTTTT.

V gene TRBV5-1 combines with J gene TRBJ2-7; D perhaps matches TRBD2 (5 bases). V gave up 0 bases and J gave up 6 bases, with 7 bases separating them. CDR1 is SGHRS, CDR2 YFSETQ, per germline. This CDR3 is built from 12 residues. In DNA form, the CDR3 reads TGCGCCAGCAGCTTGGCGGGGTTCGAGCAGTACTTC. It encodes CASSLAGFEQYF.

Only a few counts were recorded for this clone. The CDR3 DNA follows: TGTGCCATCAGCCCGGACAGGGCGGGGTTCAATGAAAAACTGTTTTTT. The encoded protein is CAISPDRAGFNEKLFF. V and J are TRBV10-3 and TRBJ1-4, with 8 bases aligning to TRBD1. There are 16 residues in the CDR3. CDR1 and CDR2 (germline): ENHRY, SYGVKD. V dropped 6 bases and J dropped 5; count of bases not matched to a gene: 11.

The chain recombines TRBV6-1 with TRBJ1-1; weak D call: TRBD1 (6 bases). This CDR3 has 13 residues. V was trimmed by 3 bases and J by 3 bases, leaving 8 bases between them. Germline assignment: CDR1 MNHNS and CDR2 SASEGT. The CDR3 spells CASSDRGYTEAFF. The DNA of the CDR3 is TGTGCCAGCAGTGACAGGGGATACACTGAAGCTTTCTTT.

This sequence joins TRBV5-8 and TRBJ2-3; 7 nucleotides match TRBD1. The trim removed 0 bases at V and 1 base at J, leaving 8 bases unmatched. The CDR3 runs 17 residues. Germline V lookup: CDR1 SGHTS, CDR2 YDEGEE. CDR3: CASSLEGFGQGTDTQYF. The CDR3 DNA reads as TGTGCCAGCAGCTTGGAAGGATTCGGACAGGGCACAGATACGCAGTATTTT.

V and J are TRBV28 and TRBJ1-5, with 9 bases fitting TRBD1. From germline, CDR1 is MDHEN and CDR2 SYDVKM. Trimming at V came to 6 bases and at J to 0 bases, leaving 15 bases not matched to a gene. The CDR3 is 19 residues long. This CDR3 is CASRPHGTGRLDSNQPQHF. The CDR3 DNA follows: TGTGCCAGCAGACCTCACGGGACAGGGCGCCTAGATAGCAATCAGCCCCAGCATTTT.

This chain links TRBV2 with TRBJ1-2; 7 positions agree with TRBD1. The CDR3 loop spans 15 amino acids. Germline CDR1 SNHLY, CDR2 FYNNEI. J was trimmed by 7 bases and V by 6 bases; bases with no gene match: 14. DNA for the CDR3: TGTGCCAGCAGGGCAGACAGGGATCCTTACCTTGGCTACACCTTC. It yields the protein CASRADRDPYLGYTF.

V gene TRBV2 combines with J gene TRBJ1-3; TRBD1 agrees at 8 bases. Trimming cost V 2 bases and J 2 bases; bases outside gene matches: 2. The CDR3 has 15 amino acids. The germline V gene encodes CDR1 SNHLY and CDR2 FYNNEI. The CDR3 DNA reads TGTGCCAGCAGTGAATCGGACAGGGCTGGAAACACCATATATTTT. Encoded protein: CASSESDRAGNTIYF. Using reference TRBV2 and TRBJ1-3 for the parts outside the CDR3, the full variable domain is EPEVTQTPSHQVTQMGQEVILRCVPISNHLYFYWYRQILGQKVEFLVSFYNNEISEKSEIFDDQFSVERPDGSNFTLKIRSTKLEDSAMYFCASSESDRAGNTIYFGEGSWLTVV.

The chain links TRBV18 to TRBJ2-5, with D unresolved. The CDR3 covers 12 residues. V dropped 2 bases and J dropped 5 bases, with 6 bases sitting between them. Germline V gene lookup returns CDR1 KGHSH and CDR2 LQKENI. This chain's CDR3 is CASSPNRETQYF. As DNA, the CDR3 is TGTGCCAGCTCACCAAACCGGGAGACCCAGTACTTC.